This T cell receptor beta chain was recorded in a study of blood T cell repertoires in COVID-19. This clone is a singleton in its sample. Some clones are missing from TCRdb's copy, which holds only in-frame ones; the method was immunoSEQ multiplex PCR. The sample contains 250,000 to 350,000 clones, 87% of which appear only once. The germline gives CDR1 SQVTM, CDR2 ANQGSEA. The CDR3 sequence is 13 residues long. Trimming pared 7 bases from V and 3 bases from J, leaving 13 bases between. The chain employs TRBV29-1 and TRBJ1-3, with a tentative D call TRBD1 (5 bases). This sequence originates from a woman in her thirties who had recovered from COVID-19. Sequencing used PBMCs or T cells enriched from blood (not recorded which). The CDR3 DNA reads as TGCAGCGCCCTGACAGCTTTTGGAAACACCATATATTTT. Translating it yields CSALTAFGNTIYF.